This T cell receptor beta chain was profiled in a study of blood T cell repertoires in COVID-19. Study overall: Some COVID-19 samples were acute and others convalescent; all came from the United States, Italy and Spain. Sources were T cells, B-cell-depleted T cells, or PBMCs; the material itself was cDNA or gDNA.

The CDR3 consists of 14 residues. V was trimmed by 2 bases and J by 8 bases, leaving 15 bases between them. Germline CDR1 SGHTA, CDR2 FQGNSA. In the source study's methods: Reference gene primer amplification yielded estimated nucleated cell counts. Clones were sequenced by immunoSEQ multiplex PCR, and TCRdb holds only the in-frame ones, with some missing. The V and J calls and clone size are taken from that table; D and trimming were inferred from the DNA. The sample lists about 200,000 clones, 65% to 85% seen once, with roughly 8% in the top ten. Sequenced input: peripheral blood. This sequence joins TRBV7-2 and TRBJ1-2, with D perhaps TRBD1 (6 bases). This sequence was found in a woman of 80 years or more with acute or convalescent COVID-19. Here the CDR3 reads CASSLFQGSSGYTF. The CDR3 DNA follows: TGTGCCAGCAGCTTATTCCAGGGGTCGAGCGGCTACACCTTC.